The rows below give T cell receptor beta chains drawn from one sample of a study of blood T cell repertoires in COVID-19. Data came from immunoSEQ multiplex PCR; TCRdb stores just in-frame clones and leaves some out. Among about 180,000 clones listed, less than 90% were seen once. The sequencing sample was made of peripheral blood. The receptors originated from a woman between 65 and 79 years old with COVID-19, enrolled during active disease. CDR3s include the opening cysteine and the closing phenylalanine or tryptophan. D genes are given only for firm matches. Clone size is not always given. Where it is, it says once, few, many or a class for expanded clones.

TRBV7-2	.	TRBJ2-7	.	CASSERGKQYF	TGTGCCAGCAGCGAAAGAGGGAAGCAGTACTTC
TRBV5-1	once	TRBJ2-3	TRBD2	CASRRMAGGDTDTQYF	TGCGCCAGCAGGCGGATGGCGGGAGGCGACACAGATACGCAGTATTTT
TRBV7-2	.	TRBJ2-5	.	CASSSTPGNPQETQYF	TGTGCCAGCAGCTCAACGCCAGGGAACCCGCAAGAGACCCAGTACTTC
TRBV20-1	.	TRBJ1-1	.	CSAPLAGAEPF	TGCAGTGCTCCTCTTGCGGGGGCGGAACCGTTT
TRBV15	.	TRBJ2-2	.	CATSRDQTSRGAGELFF	TGTGCCACCAGCAGAGATCAGACTAGCAGGGGAGCCGGGGAGCTGTTTTTT
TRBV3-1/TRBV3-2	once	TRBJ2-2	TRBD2	CASQGAGTNTGELFF	TGTGCCAGCCAGGGAGCGGGAACGAACACCGGGGAGCTGTTTTTT
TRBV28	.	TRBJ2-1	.	CASFPQGPRARYNEQFF	TGTGCCAGCTTTCCCCAGGGGCCCCGAGCAAGGTACAATGAGCAGTTCTTC
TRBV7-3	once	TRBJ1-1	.	CASRLGQNTEAFF	TGTGCCAGCAGGTTGGGACAGAACACTGAAGCTTTCTTT
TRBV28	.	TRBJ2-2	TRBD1	CASSLTGSTGELFF	TGTGCCAGCAGTTTGACAGGGTCAACCGGGGAGCTGTTTTTT
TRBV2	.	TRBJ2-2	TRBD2	CASSGRGAGGNTGELFF	TGTGCCAGCAGTGGTCGAGGGGCGGGAGGGAACACCGGGGAGCTGTTTTTT
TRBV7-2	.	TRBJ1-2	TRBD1	CASSQGTAVGYGYTF	TGTGCCAGCAGCCAAGGGACAGCGGTCGGCTATGGCTACACCTTC
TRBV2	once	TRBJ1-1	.	CASAQGSTEAFF	TGTGCCAGTGCACAGGGCTCTACTGAAGCTTTCTTT
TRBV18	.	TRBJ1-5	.	CASSPQGAYSNQPQHF	TGTGCCAGCTCACCGCAGGGCGCCTATAGCAATCAGCCCCAGCATTTT
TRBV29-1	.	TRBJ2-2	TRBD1	CSAPGQGDGELFF	TGCAGCGCCCCGGGACAGGGGGACGGGGAGCTGTTTTTT
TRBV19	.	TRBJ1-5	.	CASSQGTYSNQPQHF	TGTGCCAGTAGTCAGGGGACGTATAGCAATCAGCCCCAGCATTTT
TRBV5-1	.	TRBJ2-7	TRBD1	CASSDSTGGPREQYF	TGCGCCAGCAGCGACTCGACAGGGGGCCCACGCGAGCAGTACTTC
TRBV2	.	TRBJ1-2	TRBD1	CASGDSPNYGYTF	TGTGCCAGCGGGGACAGCCCTAACTATGGCTACACCTTC
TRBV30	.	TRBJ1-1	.	CAWSLSGETEAFF	TGTGCCTGGAGTCTTTCAGGGGAAACTGAAGCTTTCTTT
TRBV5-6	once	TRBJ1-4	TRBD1	CASSPDRGHEKLFF	TGTGCCAGCAGCCCCGACAGGGGGCACGAAAAACTGTTTTTT
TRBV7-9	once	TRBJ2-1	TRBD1	CASSPRTGSYNEQFF	TGTGCCAGCAGCCCTCGGACAGGGAGCTACAATGAGCAGTTCTTC
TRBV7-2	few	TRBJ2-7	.	CASSLASRDEQYF	TGTGCCAGCAGCTTAGCGAGTCGGGACGAGCAGTACTTC
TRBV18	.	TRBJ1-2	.	CASSPGSGDYGYTF	TGTGCCAGCTCACCCGGGTCGGGGGACTATGGCTACACCTTC
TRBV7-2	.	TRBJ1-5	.	CASSLVGAGAGQPQHF	TGTGCCAGCAGCTTAGTAGGGGCAGGGGCTGGTCAGCCCCAGCATTTT
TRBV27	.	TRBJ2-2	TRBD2	CASSRYGTSGITGELFF	TGTGCCAGCAGTCGGTACGGGACTAGCGGGATCACCGGGGAGCTGTTTTTT
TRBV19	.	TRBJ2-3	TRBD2	CASSQQTSGLDTQYF	TGTGCCAGTAGCCAACAGACTAGCGGGCTTGATACGCAGTATTTT
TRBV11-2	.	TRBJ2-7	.	CALHPLKRVSYEQYF	TGTGCCCTCCACCCTCTAAAGCGGGTGTCCTACGAGCAGTACTTC
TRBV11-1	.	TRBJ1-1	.	CASSFHGGGKTEAFF	TGTGCCAGCAGCTTCCACGGCGGGGGCAAAACTGAAGCTTTCTTT
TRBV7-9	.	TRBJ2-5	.	CASSLNSGSETQYF	TGTGCCAGCAGTTTGAACTCCGGGTCAGAGACCCAGTACTTC
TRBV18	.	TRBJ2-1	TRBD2	CASSRTSGPYNEQFF	TGTGCCAGCTCACGGACTAGCGGGCCCTACAATGAGCAGTTCTTC
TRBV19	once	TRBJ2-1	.	CASSIMVPSNEQFF	TGTGCCAGTAGTATAATGGTACCTAGCAATGAGCAGTTCTTC
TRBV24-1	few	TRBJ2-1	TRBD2	CATSDPGLAGGEQFF	TGTGCCACCAGTGATCCGGGACTAGCGGGAGGTGAGCAGTTCTTC
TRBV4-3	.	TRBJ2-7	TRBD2	CASSQDVTSGSYEQYF	TGCGCCAGCAGCCAAGATGTCACTAGCGGGTCCTACGAGCAGTACTTC
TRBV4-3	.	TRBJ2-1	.	CASSQEPGLSYNEQFF	TGCGCCAGCAGCCAAGAGCCGGGACTCAGCTACAATGAGCAGTTCTTC
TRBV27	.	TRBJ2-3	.	CASSGRSKDTQYF	TGTGCCAGCAGTGGCCGGAGCAAAGATACGCAGTATTTT
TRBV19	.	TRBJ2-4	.	CASSIPTTTAIQYF	TGTGCCAGTAGTATCCCAACGACTACTGCCATTCAGTACTTC
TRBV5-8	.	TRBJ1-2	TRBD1	CASSPGQEDGYTF	TGTGCCAGCAGCCCGGGACAGGAGGATGGCTACACCTTC
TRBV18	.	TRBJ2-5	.	CASSTQGFQGETQYF	TGTGCCAGCTCAACGCAGGGCTTTCAGGGAGAGACCCAGTACTTC
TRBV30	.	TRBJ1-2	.	CAWAMAVYGYTF	TGTGCCTGGGCGATGGCAGTCTATGGCTACACCTTC
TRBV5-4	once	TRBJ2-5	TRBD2	CASSKGLAGVETQYF	TGTGCCAGCAGTAAGGGACTAGCGGGAGTTGAGACCCAGTACTTC
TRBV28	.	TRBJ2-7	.	CASHREKPYEQYF	TGTGCCAGTCATAGGGAGAAACCCTACGAGCAGTACTTC
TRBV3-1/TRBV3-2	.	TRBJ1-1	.	CASSQGGTEAFF	TGTGCCAGCAGCCAAGGAGGGACTGAAGCTTTCTTT